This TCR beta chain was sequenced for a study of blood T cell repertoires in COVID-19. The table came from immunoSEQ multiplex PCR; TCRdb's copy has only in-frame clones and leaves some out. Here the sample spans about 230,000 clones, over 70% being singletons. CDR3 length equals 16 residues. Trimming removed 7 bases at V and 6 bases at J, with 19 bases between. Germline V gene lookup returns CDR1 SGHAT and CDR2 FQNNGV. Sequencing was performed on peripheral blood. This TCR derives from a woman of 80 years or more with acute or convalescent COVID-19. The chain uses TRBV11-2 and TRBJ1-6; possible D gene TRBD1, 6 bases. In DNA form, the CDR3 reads TGTGCCAGCACCCAATTCGGACAGACTATTAATTCACCCCTCCACTTT. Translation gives CASTQFGQTINSPLHF.